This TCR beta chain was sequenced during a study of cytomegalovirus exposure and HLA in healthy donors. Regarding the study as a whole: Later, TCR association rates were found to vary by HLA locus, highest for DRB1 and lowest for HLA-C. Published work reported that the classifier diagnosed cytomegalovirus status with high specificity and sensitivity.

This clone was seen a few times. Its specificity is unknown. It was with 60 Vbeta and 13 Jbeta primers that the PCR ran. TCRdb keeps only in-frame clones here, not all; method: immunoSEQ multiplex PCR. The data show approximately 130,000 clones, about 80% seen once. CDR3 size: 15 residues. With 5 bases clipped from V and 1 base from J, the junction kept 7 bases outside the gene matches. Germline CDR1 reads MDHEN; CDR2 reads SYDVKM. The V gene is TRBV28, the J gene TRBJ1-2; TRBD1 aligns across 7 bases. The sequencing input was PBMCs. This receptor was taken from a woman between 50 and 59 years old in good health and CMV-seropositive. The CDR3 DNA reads TGTGCCAGCAGTGTAGGGACAGAGGTTAACTATGGCTACACCTTC. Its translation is CASSVGTEVNYGYTF.